This T cell receptor (beta chain) was sequenced during a study of T cell changes during pregnancy in multiple sclerosis. The V end lost 4 bases, the J end lost 0 bases, and 19 bases lay between the germline ends. The CDR3 consists of 18 residues. CDR1 MGHRA and CDR2 YSYEKL come from the germline V gene. Clones were sequenced by immunoSEQ multiplex PCR, and TCRdb holds only the in-frame ones, with some missing. The table has tens of thousands of clones, approximately 94% seen once. The receptor was derived from a female donor with multiple sclerosis, enrolled in a pregnancy study. The sample was CD4+ T cells from peripheral blood mononuclear cells, taken in the second trimester of pregnancy. This chain links TRBV4-1 with TRBJ2-4, with D maybe TRBD1 (5 bases). The CDR3 DNA is TGCGCCAGCAGCCCCGGACATGTTTTGGGTGTAGCCAAAAACATTCAGTACTTC. Amino acids: CASSPGHVLGVAKNIQYF.